This entry lists 13 T cell receptor beta chains sequenced from one sample in a study of T cell responses to AZD1222 COVID-19 vaccine. Sequenced by immunoSEQ multiplex PCR; TCRdb stores in-frame clones only, minus some. The sample has about 130,000 clones; around 94% are singletons. Sequenced material: peripheral blood, taken on day 0 of AZD1222 vaccination. The receptors stem from an adult in good health.

This chain connects TRBV7-3 to TRBJ2-7; D may be TRBD1 or TRBD2 (5 bases each). Germline V gene lookup returns CDR1 SGHTA and CDR2 FQGTGA. V was trimmed by 0 bases and J by 7 bases, leaving 13 bases between them. The length of the CDR3 is 14 residues. CDR3 coding DNA: TGTGCCAGCAGCTTAACCGGGACCCTACTGGAGCAGTACTTC. This sequence encodes CASSLTGTLLEQYF.

The V and J genes are TRBV7-9 and TRBJ2-2; D remains unclear. The CDR3 runs 14 residues. The ends were cut back, 1 base at V and 5 bases at J, with 8 bases in the middle. CDR1 SEHNR and CDR2 FQNEAQ come from the germline V gene (reference sequence). CDR3 DNA: TGTGCCAGCAGCTTAGAATTGGGAACCGGGGAGCTGTTTTTT. Encoded protein: CASSLELGTGELFF.

CDR3 sequence reads: CASSTSGGGSYEQYF. DNA for the CDR3: TGTGCCAGCAGTACTAGCGGAGGAGGCTCCTACGAGCAGTACTTC. The genes are TRBV6-5 and TRBJ2-7, with 8 bases fitting TRBD2. Germline CDR1 and CDR2: MNHEY and SVGAGI. J gave up 0 bases and V 5 bases, and 6 bases lay outside the gene matches. The CDR3 has 15 amino acids.

V usage is TRBV13 and J usage is TRBJ1-3, with D maybe TRBD1 (6 bases). The CDR3 is 16 amino acids. Germline values: CDR1 PRHDT, CDR2 FYEKMQ (reference sequence). With 6 bases removed from V and 0 bases from J, the gap between germline ends came to 15 bases. DNA of the CDR3: TGTGCCAGCAGTGAAGGGCGGGACACCTCTGGAAACACCATATATTTT. Its protein is CASSEGRDTSGNTIYF.

This clone was seen just once. This chain connects TRBV2 to TRBJ2-5; D remains unclear. This CDR3 is 11 amino acids long. V gave up 10 bases and J gave up 13 bases, with 19 bases separating them. Germline V gene sequence: CDR1 SNHLY, CDR2 FYNNEI. In DNA form, the CDR3 reads TGTGCCACGCAGCCGGACCACGTGGGGTACTTC. This gives the protein CATQPDHVGYF.

With respect to this clone: At the DNA level, this CDR3 is encoded by other sequences in the same sample as well. This sequence joins TRBV14 and TRBJ1-2; no clear D gene. In germline, CDR1 is SGHDN, CDR2 FVKESK. The CDR3 runs 12 residues. Trimming removed 1 base from V and 8 bases from J, with 8 bases in between. In nucleotides, the CDR3 is TGTGCCAGCAGCCAAGGTGGCAGCGGCTACACCTTC. Protein: CASSQGGSGYTF.

The chain has TRBV5-1 and TRBJ2-7, with 8 bases aligning to TRBD1. Germline V gives CDR1 SGHRS, CDR2 YFSETQ. V dropped 4 bases and J dropped 3; count of bases not matched to a gene: 3. CDR3 length equals 13 residues. CDR3: CASSPGQDYEQYF. The CDR3 DNA is TGCGCCAGCAGCCCGGGACAGGACTACGAGCAGTACTTC.

The rearrangement joins TRBV5-1 to TRBJ2-7; TRBD1 matches 7 bases. The length of the CDR3 is 14 residues. The germline V gene has CDR1 SGHRS and CDR2 YFSETQ. V trimming: 4 bases; J trimming: 5 bases; junction bases outside the gene matches: 9. The CDR3 sequence: CASSHGTVSNEQYF. The CDR3 DNA reads as TGCGCCAGCAGCCACGGGACAGTCAGCAACGAGCAGTACTTC.

V is TRBV10-3 and J is TRBJ2-5, with 7 positions matching TRBD1. J gave up 4 bases and V 6 bases, and 14 bases lay outside the gene matches. Per germline, CDR1 ENHRY and CDR2 SYGVKD. The CDR3 runs to 16 residues. The CDR3 loop is CAIRPTGSEESETQYF. CDR3 in DNA: TGTGCCATCAGACCGACAGGGTCTGAGGAGTCAGAGACCCAGTACTTC.

V is TRBV7-2 and J is TRBJ2-1, with TRBD2 identical over 8 bases. Germline assignment: CDR1 SGHTA and CDR2 FQGNSA. The CDR3 extends over 16 amino acids. J gave up 0 bases and V 3 bases, and 4 bases lay outside the gene matches. In DNA, the CDR3 is TGTGCCAGCAGCTTCTTAGCGGGACCCTCCTACAATGAGCAGTTCTTC. This sequence encodes CASSFLAGPSYNEQFF. Together with reference TRBV7-2 and TRBJ2-1, the CDR3 gives the full variable domain: GAGVSQSPSNKVTEKGKDVELRCDPISGHTALYWYRQSLGQGLEFLIYFQGNSAPDKSGLPSDRFSAERTGGSVSTLTIQRTQQEDSAVYLCASSFLAGPSYNEQFFGPGTRLTVL.

The CDR3 protein is CAPGRTGIDGYTF. Written as DNA, the CDR3 is TGTGCCCCAGGACGAACAGGGATTGATGGCTACACCTTC. The gene calls are TRBV5-3 and TRBJ1-2, with a tentative D call TRBD1 (6 bases). TRBV5-3 belongs to the ORF category, with a function that is uncertain. This CDR3 has 13 amino acids. V was shortened by 10 bases and J by 6 bases, with 19 bases between the two germline ends.

The rearrangement links TRBV5-1 to TRBJ2-3; maybe TRBD1 (5 bases). This CDR3 has 13 amino acids. Trimming shortened V by 4 bases and J by 3 bases, and 9 bases separated the two germline ends. CDR1 SGHRS and CDR2 YFSETQ come from the germline V gene. CDR3 amino acids: CASSPRVTDTQYF. The CDR3 DNA reads as TGCGCCAGCAGCCCCAGGGTTACAGATACGCAGTATTTT.

The chain employs TRBV2 and TRBJ1-5; no reliable D call. This CDR3 contains 12 residues. Germline V gene data show CDR1 as SNHLY and CDR2 as FYNNEI. With 3 bases removed from V and 6 bases from J, the gap between germline ends came to 6 bases. The CDR3 bases are TGTGCCAGCAGTGAGAGGGTTCAGCCCCAGCATTTT. It codes for CASSERVQPQHF.